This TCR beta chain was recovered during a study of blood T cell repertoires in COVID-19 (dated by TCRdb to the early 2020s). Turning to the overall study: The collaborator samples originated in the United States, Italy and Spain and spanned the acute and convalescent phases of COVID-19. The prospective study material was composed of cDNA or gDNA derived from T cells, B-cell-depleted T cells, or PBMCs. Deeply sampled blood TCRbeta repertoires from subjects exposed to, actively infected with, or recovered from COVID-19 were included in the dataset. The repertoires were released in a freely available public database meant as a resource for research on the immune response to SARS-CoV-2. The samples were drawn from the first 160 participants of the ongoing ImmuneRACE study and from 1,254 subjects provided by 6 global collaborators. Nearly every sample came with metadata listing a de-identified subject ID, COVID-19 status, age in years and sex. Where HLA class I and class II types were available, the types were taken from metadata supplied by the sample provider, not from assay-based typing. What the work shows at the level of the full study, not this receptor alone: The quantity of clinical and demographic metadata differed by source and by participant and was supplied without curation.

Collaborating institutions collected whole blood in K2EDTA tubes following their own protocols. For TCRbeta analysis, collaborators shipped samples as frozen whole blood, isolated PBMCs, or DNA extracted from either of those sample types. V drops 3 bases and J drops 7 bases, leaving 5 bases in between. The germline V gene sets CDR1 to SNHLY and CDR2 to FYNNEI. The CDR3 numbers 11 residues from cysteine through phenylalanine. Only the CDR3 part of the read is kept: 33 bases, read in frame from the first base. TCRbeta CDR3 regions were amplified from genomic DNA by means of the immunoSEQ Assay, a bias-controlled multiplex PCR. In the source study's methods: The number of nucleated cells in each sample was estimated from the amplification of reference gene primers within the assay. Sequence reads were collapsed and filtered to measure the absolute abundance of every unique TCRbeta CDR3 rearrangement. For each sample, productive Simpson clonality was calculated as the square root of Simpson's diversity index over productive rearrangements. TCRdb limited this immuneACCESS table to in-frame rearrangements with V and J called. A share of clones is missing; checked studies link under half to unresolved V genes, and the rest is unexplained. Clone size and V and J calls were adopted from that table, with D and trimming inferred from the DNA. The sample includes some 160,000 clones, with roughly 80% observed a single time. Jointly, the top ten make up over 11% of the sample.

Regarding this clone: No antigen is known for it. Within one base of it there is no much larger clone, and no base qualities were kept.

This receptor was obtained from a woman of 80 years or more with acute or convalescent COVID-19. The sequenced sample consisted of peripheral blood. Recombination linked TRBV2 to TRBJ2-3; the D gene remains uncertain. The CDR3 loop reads CASSDRNTQYF. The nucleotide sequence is TGTGCCAGCAGTGACAGGAATACGCAGTATTTT.